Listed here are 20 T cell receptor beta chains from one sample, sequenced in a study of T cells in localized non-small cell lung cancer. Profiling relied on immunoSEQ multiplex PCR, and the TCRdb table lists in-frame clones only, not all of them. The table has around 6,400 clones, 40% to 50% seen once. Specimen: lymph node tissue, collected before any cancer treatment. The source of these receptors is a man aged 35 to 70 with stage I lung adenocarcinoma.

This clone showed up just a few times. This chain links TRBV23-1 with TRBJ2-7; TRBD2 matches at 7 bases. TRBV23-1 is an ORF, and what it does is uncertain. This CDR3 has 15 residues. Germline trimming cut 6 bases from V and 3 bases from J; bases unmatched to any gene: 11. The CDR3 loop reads CASSQDRGLSYEQYF. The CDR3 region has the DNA TGCGCCAGCAGCCAAGATCGGGGACTAAGCTACGAGCAGTACTTC.

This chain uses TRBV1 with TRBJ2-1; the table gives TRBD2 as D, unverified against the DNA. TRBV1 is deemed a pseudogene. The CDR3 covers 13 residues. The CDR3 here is CASRLGLGDEQFF. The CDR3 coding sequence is TGCGCCAGCAGATTAGGCCTCGGGGATGAGCAGTTCTTC.

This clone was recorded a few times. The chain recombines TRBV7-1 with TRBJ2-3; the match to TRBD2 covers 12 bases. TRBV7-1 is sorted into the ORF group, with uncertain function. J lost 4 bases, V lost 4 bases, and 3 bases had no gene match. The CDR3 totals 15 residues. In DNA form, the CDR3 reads TGTGCCAGCAGCTTACTAGCGGGGGGTTCAGATACGCAGTATTTT. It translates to CASSLLAGGSDTQYF.

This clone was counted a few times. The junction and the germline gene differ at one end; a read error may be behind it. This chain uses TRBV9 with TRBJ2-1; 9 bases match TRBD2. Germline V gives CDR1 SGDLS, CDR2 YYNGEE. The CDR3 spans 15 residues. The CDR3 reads CASSVSGRSYNEQFF. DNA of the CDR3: TGTGCCAGCAGCGTAAGCGGGAGGTCCTATAATGAGCAGTTCTTC.

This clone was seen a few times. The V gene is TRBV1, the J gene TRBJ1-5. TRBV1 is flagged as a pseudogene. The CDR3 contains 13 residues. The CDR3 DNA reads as TGCGCCAGCAGCCAAGATGAGGTTCAGCCCCAGCATTTT. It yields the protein CASSQDEVQPQHF.

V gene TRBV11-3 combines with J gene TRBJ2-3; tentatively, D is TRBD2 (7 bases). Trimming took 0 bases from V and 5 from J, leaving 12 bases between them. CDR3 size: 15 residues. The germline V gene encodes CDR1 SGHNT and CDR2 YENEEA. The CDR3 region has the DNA TGTGCCAGCAGCTTAGAAGGGGGGGCCAGAGATACGCAGTATTTT. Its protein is CASSLEGGARDTQYF.

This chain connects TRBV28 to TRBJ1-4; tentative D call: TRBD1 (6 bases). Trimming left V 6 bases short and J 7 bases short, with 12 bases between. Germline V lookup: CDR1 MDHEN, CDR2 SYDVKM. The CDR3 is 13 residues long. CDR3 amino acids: CASSPGQIEKLFF. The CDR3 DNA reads TGTGCCAGCAGCCCAGGACAGATTGAAAAACTGTTTTTT.

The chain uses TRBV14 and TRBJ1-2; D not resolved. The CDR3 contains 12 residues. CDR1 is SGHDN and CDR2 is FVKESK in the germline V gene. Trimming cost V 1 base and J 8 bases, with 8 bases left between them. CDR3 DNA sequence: TGTGCCAGCAGCCAAGGACGGTCGGGCTACACCTTC. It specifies CASSQGRSGYTF.

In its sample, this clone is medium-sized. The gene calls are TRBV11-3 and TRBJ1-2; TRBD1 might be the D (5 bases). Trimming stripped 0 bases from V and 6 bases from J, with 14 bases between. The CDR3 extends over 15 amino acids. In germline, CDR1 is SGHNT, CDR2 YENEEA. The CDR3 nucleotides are TGTGCCAGCAGCTTAGAAGAGCGACAGTGGGATGGCTACACCTTC. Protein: CASSLEERQWDGYTF.

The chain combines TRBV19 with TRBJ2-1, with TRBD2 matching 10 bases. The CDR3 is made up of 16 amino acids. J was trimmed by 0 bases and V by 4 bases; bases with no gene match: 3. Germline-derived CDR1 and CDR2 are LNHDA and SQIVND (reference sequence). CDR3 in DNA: TGTGCCAGTAGTAGGGGACTAGCGAGCTCCTACAATGAGCAGTTCTTC. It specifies CASSRGLASSYNEQFF.

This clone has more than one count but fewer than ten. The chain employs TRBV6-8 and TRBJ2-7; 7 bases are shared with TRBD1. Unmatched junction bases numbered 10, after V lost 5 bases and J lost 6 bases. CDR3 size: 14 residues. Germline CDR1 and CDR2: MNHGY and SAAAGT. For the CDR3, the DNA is TGTGCCAGCAGTCCTCGACAGGGACGAATCGAGCAGTACTTC. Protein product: CASSPRQGRIEQYF.

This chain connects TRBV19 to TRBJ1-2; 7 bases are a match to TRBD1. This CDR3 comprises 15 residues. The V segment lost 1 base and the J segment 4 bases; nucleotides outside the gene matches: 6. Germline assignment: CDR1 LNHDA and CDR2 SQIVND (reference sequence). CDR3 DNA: TGTGCCAGTAGTATAGGTTGGGACAGTCTCTATGGCTACACCTTC. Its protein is CASSIGWDSLYGYTF.

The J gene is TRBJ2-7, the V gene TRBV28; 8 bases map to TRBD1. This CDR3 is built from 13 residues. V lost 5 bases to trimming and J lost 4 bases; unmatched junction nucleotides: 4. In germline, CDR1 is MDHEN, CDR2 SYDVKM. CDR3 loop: CASSRTGPYEQYF. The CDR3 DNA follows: TGTGCCAGCAGTCGGACAGGGCCTTACGAGCAGTACTTC.

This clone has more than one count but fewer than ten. CDR3 amino acids: CASTGGRGEQYF. DNA of the CDR3: TGTGCCAGCACCGGGGGGCGGGGCGAGCAGTACTTC. The rearrangement uses TRBV6-8 and TRBJ2-7, with D possibly matching TRBD2 (7 bases). Per germline, CDR1 MNHGY and CDR2 SAAAGT. The CDR3 has 12 residues. Trimming left V 7 bases short and J 6 bases short, with 13 bases between.

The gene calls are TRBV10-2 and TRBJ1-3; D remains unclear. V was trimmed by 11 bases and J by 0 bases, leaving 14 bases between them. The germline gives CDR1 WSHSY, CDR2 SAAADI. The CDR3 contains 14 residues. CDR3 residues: CACGPGPSGNTIYF. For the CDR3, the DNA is TGCGCCTGCGGACCTGGCCCCTCTGGAAACACCATATATTTT.

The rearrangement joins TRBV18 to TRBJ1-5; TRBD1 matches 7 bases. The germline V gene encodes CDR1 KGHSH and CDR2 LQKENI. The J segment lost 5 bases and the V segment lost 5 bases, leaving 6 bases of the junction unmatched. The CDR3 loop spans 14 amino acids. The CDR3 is CASSTTGEDQPQHF. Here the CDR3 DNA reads TGTGCCAGCTCAACCACAGGGGAGGATCAGCCCCAGCATTTT.

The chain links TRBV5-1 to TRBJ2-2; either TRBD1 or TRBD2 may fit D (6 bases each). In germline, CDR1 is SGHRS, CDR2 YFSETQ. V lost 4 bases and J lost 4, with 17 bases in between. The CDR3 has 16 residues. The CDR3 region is CASSQDRGAGTGELFF. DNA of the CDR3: TGCGCCAGCAGCCAAGATAGGGGGGCAGGCACCGGGGAGCTGTTTTTT.

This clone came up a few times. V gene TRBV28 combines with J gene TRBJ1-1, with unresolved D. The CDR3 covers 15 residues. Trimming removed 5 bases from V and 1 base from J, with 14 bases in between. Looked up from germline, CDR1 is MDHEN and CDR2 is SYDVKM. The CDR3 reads CASSPGGIGNTEAFF. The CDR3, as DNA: TGTGCCAGCAGTCCCGGCGGGATCGGGAACACTGAAGCTTTCTTT.

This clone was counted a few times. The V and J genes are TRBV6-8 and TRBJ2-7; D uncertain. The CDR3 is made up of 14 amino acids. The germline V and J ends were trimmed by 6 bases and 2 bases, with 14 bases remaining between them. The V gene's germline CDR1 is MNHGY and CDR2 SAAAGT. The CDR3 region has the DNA TGTGCCAGCAGCGAACTCCGGGTCGCCTACGAGCAGTACTTC. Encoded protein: CASSELRVAYEQYF.

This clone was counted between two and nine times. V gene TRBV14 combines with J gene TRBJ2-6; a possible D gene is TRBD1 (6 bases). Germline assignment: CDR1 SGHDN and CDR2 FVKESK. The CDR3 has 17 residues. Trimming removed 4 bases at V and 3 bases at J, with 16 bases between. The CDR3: CASSREGQNFGANVLTF. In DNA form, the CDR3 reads TGTGCCAGCAGCCGAGAAGGACAGAACTTTGGGGCCAACGTCCTGACTTTC.